This T cell receptor beta chain was profiled in a study of T-cell reconstitution after alpha-beta-depleted transplantation in children. General observations from the study: Where alpha-beta T cells came from about two months after transplant was reportedly several hundred expanded graft clones. For some patients, TCRbeta diversity was high at day 60 because of recipient T cells and thymic progenitors that survived. When one year had passed after transplant, most T-cell counts and diversity came from newly produced T cells.

As it was prepared, the TCRbeta library received unique molecular identifiers. TCRdb redid the calling of the PCR reads with MiXCR, one entry per CDR3 protein. The sample contains under 450,000 distinct CDR3 sequences, roughly 16% of which appear only once. This clonotype was observed a handful of times. The antigen is not known. The TCR originated in a boy less than two years old who had a stem cell transplant for Wiskott-Aldrich syndrome, so the T cells may come from the graft donor. Sequenced here: PBMCs, mostly from graft donor cells, sampled 360 days after TCRalphabeta/CD19-depleted stem cell transplant.

The CDR3 DNA is TGTGCCAGCAGCGCTAGCCCCCGGACAGGGTCAGATACGCAGTATTTT. Encoded protein: CASSASPRTGSDTQYF. The chain carries TRBV9 and TRBJ2-3, with 8 positions matching TRBD1. The germline gives CDR1 SGDLS, CDR2 YYNGEE. V lost 3 bases and J lost 4; bases outside the gene matches: 10. The length of the CDR3 is 16 residues. Supplemented by reference TRBV9 and TRBJ2-3, the full variable domain reads DSGVTQTPKHLITATGQRVTLRCSPRSGDLSVYWYQQSLDQGLQFLIQYYNGEERAKGNILERFSAQQFPDLHSELNLSSLELGDSALYFCASSASPRTGSDTQYFGPGTRLTVL.